The 14 T cell receptor beta chains below all came from one sample that was sequenced in a study of blood T cell repertoires in COVID-19. Sequenced by immunoSEQ multiplex PCR; TCRdb stores in-frame clones only, minus some. Of some 180,000 clones detected, over 70% appear once; the ten largest clones hold 14%. The sample taken for sequencing was PBMCs or T cells enriched from blood (not recorded which). The receptors were gathered from a man aged 60 to 75 who had been exposed to COVID-19.

This clone occurred a few times. The J gene is TRBJ1-2, the V gene TRBV30; D possibly corresponds to TRBD1 (5 bases). This CDR3 has 11 residues. The germline V and J ends were trimmed by 8 bases and 1 base, with 8 bases remaining between them. Germline V gene lookup returns CDR1 GTSNPN and CDR2 SVGIG (reference sequence). This CDR3 is CAGHLNYGYTF. The CDR3 DNA is TGTGCCGGACACCTTAACTATGGCTACACCTTC.

This clone was observed a single time. The V gene is TRBV9, the J gene TRBJ1-4; possible D gene TRBD1, 6 bases. This CDR3 region has 14 residues. V lost 4 bases and J lost 4, with 11 bases in between. Germline V gene lookup returns CDR1 SGDLS and CDR2 YYNGEE. The CDR3 region is CASSPTGFNEKLFF. The CDR3 nucleotides read TGTGCCAGCAGCCCGACAGGATTTAATGAAAAACTGTTTTTT.

The chain carries TRBV20-1 and TRBJ1-4; D may be TRBD1 (5 bases). The CDR3 extends over 13 amino acids. Germline V lookup: CDR1 DFQATT, CDR2 SNEGSKA (reference sequence). V lost 3 bases to trimming and J lost 6 bases, with 11 bases between them. Written as DNA, the CDR3 is TGCAGTGCTAGTCCCCCGACAGATGAAAAACTGTTTTTT. Translation: CSASPPTDEKLFF.

The rearrangement joins TRBV28 to TRBJ2-3; 9 bases match TRBD1. Germline trimming cut 8 bases from V and 1 base from J; bases unmatched to any gene: 22. The CDR3 is made up of 20 amino acids. Looked up from germline, CDR1 is MDHEN and CDR2 is SYDVKM. CDR3 amino acids: CASGTSGTGRSRAGTDTQYF. CDR3 nucleotide sequence: TGTGCCAGCGGAACCTCCGGGACAGGGAGGTCCCGGGCTGGCACAGATACGCAGTATTTT.

This chain connects TRBV4-3 to TRBJ2-1; TRBD1 matches 7 bases. CDR3 size: 17 residues. V shed 4 bases, J shed 2 bases, and the junction held 11 bases outside the gene matches. CDR1 and CDR2 from the germline V gene are LGHNA and YSLEER. CDR3 sequence reads: CASSLDRVSFTYNEQFF. CDR3 sequence (DNA): TGCGCCAGCAGCCTCGACAGGGTAAGTTTTACCTACAATGAGCAGTTCTTC.

V and J are TRBV19 and TRBJ1-1; TRBD1 agrees at 7 bases. The CDR3 covers 14 residues. The V segment lost 6 bases and the J segment 2 bases; nucleotides outside the gene matches: 6. Germline CDR1 LNHDA, CDR2 SQIVND (reference sequence). The CDR3 coding sequence is TGTGCCAGTAGCCTGGACAGGTTCAACACTGAAGCTTTCTTT. Translating gives CASSLDRFNTEAFF.

V is TRBV9 and J is TRBJ1-5; 8 positions match TRBD1. Unmatched junction bases numbered 5, after V lost 0 bases and J lost 6 bases. CDR1 and CDR2 (germline): SGDLS, YYNGEE. CDR3 size: 15 residues. CDR3: CASSVEAGGSQPQHF. The CDR3 DNA reads as TGTGCCAGCAGCGTAGAGGCAGGGGGCTCTCAGCCCCAGCATTTT.

The chain is built from TRBV3-1 (or the pseudogene TRBV3-2) and TRBJ2-3, with D possibly TRBD1 on 6 matching bases. The germline V gene encodes CDR1 LGHDT and CDR2 YNNKEL (reference sequence). The germline V and J ends were trimmed by 4 bases and 4 bases, with 12 bases remaining between them. This CDR3 contains 14 residues. The CDR3 region has the DNA TGTGCCAGCAGCCCCAGGGGCCCATCAGATACGCAGTATTTT. Its protein product is CASSPRGPSDTQYF.

The chain has TRBV18 and TRBJ1-1; D uncertain. Germline CDR1 reads KGHSH; CDR2 reads LQKENI. Trimming cost V 3 bases and J 3 bases, with 14 bases left between them. CDR3 length: 15 residues. In DNA form, the CDR3 reads TGTGCCAGCTCACCTACGGCCCGAGGAGACACTGAAGCTTTCTTT. This codes for CASSPTARGDTEAFF. The full variable domain, completed using reference TRBV18 and TRBJ1-1, is NAGVMQNPRHLVRRRGQEARLRCSPMKGHSHVYWYRQLPEEGLKFMVYLQKENIIDESGMPKERFSAEFPKEGPSILRIQQVVRGDSAAYFCASSPTARGDTEAFFGQGTRLTVV.

This chain uses TRBV15 with TRBJ1-1; D is uncertain. Per germline, CDR1 LNHNV and CDR2 YYDKDF (reference sequence). With 5 bases removed from V and 4 bases from J, the gap between germline ends came to 8 bases. The CDR3 consists of 12 residues. CDR3 in amino acids: CATSPGTTEAFF. CDR3 bases: TGTGCCACCAGCCCCGGTACCACTGAAGCTTTCTTT.

The CDR3 sequence: CASSSVLSGLAGGKEQFF. The CDR3 DNA follows: TGTGCCAGCAGCTCTGTACTCTCGGGACTAGCGGGAGGGAAGGAGCAGTTCTTC. This chain links TRBV5-6 with TRBJ2-1; the match to TRBD2 covers 16 bases. V shed 3 bases and J 10 bases; nucleotides not matched to a gene: 13. The CDR3 length is 18 residues. Germline V gives CDR1 SGHDT, CDR2 YYEEEE.

This clone has just one count. The chain couples TRBV2 to TRBJ1-1, with no clear D. Germline CDR1 reads SNHLY; CDR2 reads FYNNEI. The ends were cut back, 6 bases at V and 5 bases at J, with 13 bases in the middle. The CDR3 covers 13 residues. As DNA, the CDR3 is TGTGCCAGCAGCGTCGGGTATCGGACTGAAGCTTTCTTT. Its protein is CASSVGYRTEAFF.

In its sample, this clone was seen a few times. The chain links TRBV14 to TRBJ2-3; TRBD2 matches 12 bases. The J segment lost 3 bases and the V segment lost 5 bases, leaving 6 bases of the junction unmatched. CDR1 SGHDN and CDR2 FVKESK come from the germline V gene. This CDR3 contains 16 residues. The CDR3 loop is CASSYGLAGPTDTQYF. CDR3 coding DNA: TGTGCCAGCAGCTACGGACTAGCGGGACCTACAGATACGCAGTATTTT.

Concerning this clone itself: The identical CDR3 is also encoded by other nucleotide sequences in the sample. The chain joins TRBV6-4 to TRBJ2-3, with a tentative D call TRBD2 (5 bases). Germline-derived CDR1 and CDR2 are MRHNA and SNTAGT. CDR3 size: 15 residues. The germline V and J ends were trimmed by 2 bases and 4 bases, with 13 bases remaining between them. The CDR3 reads CASSDRGSSADTQYF. Here the CDR3 DNA reads TGTGCCAGCAGTGACCGGGGTTCCTCGGCAGATACGCAGTATTTT.